This T cell receptor (beta chain) stems from a study of T cell responses to AZD1222 COVID-19 vaccine. At the level of the study: Samples with a second dose at about 4 or about 12 weeks were pooled together. General study results and limits: Only 5 or 6 people who got AZD1222 tested seropositive at baseline. Clonal diversity was possibly underestimated, and the donors were mostly white British, with more females.

Method: immunoSEQ multiplex PCR; TCRdb's copy keeps in-frame clones and lacks some. There are about 110,000 clones in the sample; roughly nine tenths occur only once, and less than 9.5% lies in the top ten. Remarks on this clone: Its antigen is unidentified.

The TCR originated in an adult in good health. The sample in question was peripheral blood, obtained on day 0 of AZD1222 vaccination.

CDR3 loop: CASRGTGSGNTIYF. CDR3 nucleotide sequence: TGTGCCAGCAGAGGGACAGGCTCTGGAAACACCATATATTTT. The rearrangement joins TRBV6-5 to TRBJ1-3; 8 bases map to TRBD1. V lost 6 bases to trimming and J lost 0 bases; unmatched junction nucleotides: 1. The CDR3 has 14 amino acids. Germline values: CDR1 MNHEY, CDR2 SVGAGI.